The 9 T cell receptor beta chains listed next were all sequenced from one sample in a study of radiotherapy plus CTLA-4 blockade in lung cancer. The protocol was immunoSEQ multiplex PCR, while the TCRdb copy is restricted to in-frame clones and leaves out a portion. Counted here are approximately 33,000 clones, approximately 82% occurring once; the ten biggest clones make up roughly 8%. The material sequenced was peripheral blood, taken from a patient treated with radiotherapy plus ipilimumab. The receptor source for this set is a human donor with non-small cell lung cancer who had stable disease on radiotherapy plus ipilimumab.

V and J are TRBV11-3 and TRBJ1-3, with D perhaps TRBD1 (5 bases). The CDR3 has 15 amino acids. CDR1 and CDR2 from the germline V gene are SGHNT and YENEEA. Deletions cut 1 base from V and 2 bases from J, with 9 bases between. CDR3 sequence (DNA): TGTGCCAGCAGCTTAGGTGCGACAGCTGGAAACACCATATATTTT. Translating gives CASSLGATAGNTIYF.

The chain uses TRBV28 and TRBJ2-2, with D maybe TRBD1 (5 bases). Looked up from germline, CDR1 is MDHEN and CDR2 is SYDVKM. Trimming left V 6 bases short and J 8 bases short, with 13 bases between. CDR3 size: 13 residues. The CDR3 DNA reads TGTGCCAGCAGGGCTCAGGGTTCGGGGGAGCTGTTTTTT. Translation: CASRAQGSGELFF.

This chain's CDR3 is CASSLVPTERLFF. CDR3 nucleotide sequence: TGTGCCAGCAGCTTAGTACCCACCGAAAGGCTGTTTTTT. The V gene is TRBV11-2, the J gene TRBJ1-4; no reliable D call. The CDR3 runs to 13 residues. In germline, CDR1 is SGHAT, CDR2 FQNNGV. The ends were cut back, 1 base at V and 14 bases at J, with 14 bases in the middle.

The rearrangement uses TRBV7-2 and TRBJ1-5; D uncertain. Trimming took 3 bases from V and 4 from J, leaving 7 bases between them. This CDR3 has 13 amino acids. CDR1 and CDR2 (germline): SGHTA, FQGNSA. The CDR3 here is CASSFDFNQPQHF. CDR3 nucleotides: TGTGCCAGCAGCTTTGATTTTAATCAGCCCCAGCATTTT.

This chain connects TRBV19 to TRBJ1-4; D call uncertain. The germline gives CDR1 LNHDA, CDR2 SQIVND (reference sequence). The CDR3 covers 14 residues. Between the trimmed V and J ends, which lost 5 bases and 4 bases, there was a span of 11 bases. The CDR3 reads CASSWGGINEKLFF. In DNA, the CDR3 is TGTGCCAGTAGTTGGGGAGGAATTAATGAAAAACTGTTTTTT.

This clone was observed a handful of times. CDR3 loop: CASSLGGAASYEQYV. The DNA of the CDR3 is TGCGCCAGCAGCTTGGGGGGGGCGGCGTCCTACGAGCAGTACGTC. The chain has TRBV5-1 and TRBJ2-7; D is perhaps TRBD1 or TRBD2 (6 bases each). The ends were cut back, 0 bases at V and 1 base at J, with 11 bases in the middle. Germline V CDR1 and CDR2: SGHRS, YFSETQ. The CDR3 contains 15 residues.

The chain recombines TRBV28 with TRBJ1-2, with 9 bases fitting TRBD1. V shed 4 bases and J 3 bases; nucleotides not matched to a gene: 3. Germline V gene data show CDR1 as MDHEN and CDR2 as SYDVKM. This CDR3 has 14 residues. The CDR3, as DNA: TGTGCCAGCAGTTCCGGGACAGGGTACTATGGCTACACCTTC. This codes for CASSSGTGYYGYTF.

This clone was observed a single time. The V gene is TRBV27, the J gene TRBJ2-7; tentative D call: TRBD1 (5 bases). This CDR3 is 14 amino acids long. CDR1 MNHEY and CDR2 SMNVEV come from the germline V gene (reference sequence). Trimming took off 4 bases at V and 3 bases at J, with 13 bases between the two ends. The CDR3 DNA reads TGTGCCAGCAGTTCCAACAGGTTTTTCTACGAGCAGTACTTC. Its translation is CASSSNRFFYEQYF.

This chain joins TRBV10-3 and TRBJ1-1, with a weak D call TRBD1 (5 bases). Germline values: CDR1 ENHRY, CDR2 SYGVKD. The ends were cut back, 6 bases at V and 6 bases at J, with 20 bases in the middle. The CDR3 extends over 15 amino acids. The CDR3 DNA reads TGTGCCATCAGAGGAACAGGTCGCACACTCCCTGAAGCTTTCTTT. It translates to CAIRGTGRTLPEAFF.